The source of this T cell receptor beta chain is a study of tumor and adjacent non-tumor tissue in lung cancer (dated by TCRdb to the late 2010s). Some background on the complete study: Patients with adenocarcinoma (around 13), squamous cell carcinoma (2) and small cell lung cancer (1) were included in the cohort. The 15 enrolled patients, of whom 10 were men and 5 were women, were aged roughly 31 to 85 years and were diagnosed with TNM stage I to III disease. Sequencing produced roughly 130 million productive TCRbeta reads in total, an average of approximately 4.5 million reads per sample. Bulk TCRbeta repertoires were compared between lung tumor tissue and matched distant non-tumor lung tissue obtained from around 16 lung cancer patients. TCRbeta CDR3 sequencing was performed on approximately 30 paired specimens, with one tumor sample and one normal lung sample collected per patient.

The paper as a whole reports these results and caveats: The top 100 clones made up a significantly larger cumulative share of the repertoire in normal lung than in tumor tissue. Significantly higher TCR diversity was found in younger patients, and higher tumor TCR diversity was associated with shorter overall and disease-free survival. Only around 16 patients were in the cohort, and the authors stated that larger samples and more detailed clinical data are needed. Peripheral blood was not sequenced, so blood TCRbeta repertoires in these lung cancer patients were not examined. Tumor tissue showed significantly higher TCR diversity (inverse Simpson) than normal lung tissue, at around 450 vs 150 (P = 0.0075, Mann-Whitney U test). The methods do not name the sequencing platform or mention unique molecular identifiers.

Library preparation used multiplex PCR. Data came from an Illumina HiSeq 2500. TCRbeta libraries were constructed through three rounds of nested PCR with primers (Table S4) according to protocols adapted from ARM-PCR. Before sequencing, PCR products of 200-500 bp were cut from the gel and purified using the QIAquick gel extraction kit. The paper's processing steps were these. Trimmomatic was used to clean the reads, FLASH merged the cleaned reads into complete CDR3 sequences, and MiTCR assigned the sequences to V(D)J germline segments. VDJtools was used to compute clonal diversity as the inverse Simpson's index. In-frame sequences lacking a premature stop codon were counted as productive reads. TCRdb applied fastp at Q25 and MiXCR to the public reads, then kept only in-frame beta chains. For every CDR3 protein sequence, its rows merge into one entry that carries the most common genes and DNA. TCRdb, not the original authors, processed these V and J calls. In all, the sample holds about 81,000 distinct CDR3 sequences, and around 77% of those were seen once. The ten largest account for approximately 9% of the sample.

RNA was isolated from bulk, unsorted tissue, and RNA quality was assessed with a NanoDrop ND-1000 and an Agilent 2100. Donors were newly diagnosed lung cancer patients admitted for thoracic surgery in China between August and November 2014, without prior chemotherapy. The study excluded patients who had received radiotherapy or chemotherapy before or who had another cancer at the same time. Surgical tissue pieces of about 1-2.2 cm3 were preserved in RNAlater solution and stored at -80 °C until use. The cysteine opens and the phenylalanine closes a CDR3 of 16 amino acids. Here the CDR3 DNA is all that survives: 48 bases in frame from base 1. The germline V gene sets CDR1 to SGHAT and CDR2 to FQNNGV. For this clonotype: Its antigen is currently not known. At one end the junction does not follow the germline gene, possibly because of a read error.

The chain joins TRBV11-2 to TRBJ2-3, and the D gene may be TRBD2, 6 bases matching. The clonotype was recovered from a woman aged 40-49 years with non-small cell lung cancer. Sequencing input: lung tumor tissue. The CDR3 protein: CSSSFRCASGTDTQYF. The bases read TGTTCCAGTAGCTTCCGTTGTGCTAGCGGCACAGATACGCAGTATTTT.